These 3 T cell receptor beta chains originate from one sample sequenced in a study of OX40 agonist ivuxolimab in advanced cancers. Assay used: immunoSEQ multiplex PCR; TCRdb lists only in-frame clones, some missing. The sample has about 78,000 clones; 85% to 95% are singletons. The sample here was CD4+ or CD8+ T cells sorted from blood, taken in a trial of the OX40 agonist ivuxolimab. The receptors were gathered from an adult with an advanced solid tumor such as melanoma, head and neck, liver or kidney cancer.

The chain combines TRBV5-5 with TRBJ1-2, with a weak D call TRBD1 (5 bases). V shed 4 bases and J shed 3 bases, with 19 bases lying between them. The CDR3 totals 16 residues. Germline CDR1 and CDR2: SGHKS and YYEKEE (reference sequence). The CDR3 here is CASSKGGEGADYGYTF. The CDR3 nucleotides read TGTGCCAGCAGCAAAGGAGGGGAGGGCGCTGACTATGGCTACACCTTC.

This chain uses TRBV21-1 with TRBJ1-1; the table's TRBD1 call for D was not verified on the DNA. TRBV21-1 is reported as a pseudogene. The CDR3 runs 18 residues. CDR3 in DNA: TGTGCCAGCAGCCCGACAGGTCCAAGCGCCCTGATGAACACTGAAGCTTTCTTT. It is translated as CASSPTGPSALMNTEAFF.

J is TRBJ2-2 and V is TRBV25-1, with D maybe TRBD2 (7 bases). This CDR3 is built from 16 residues. Germline CDR1 is MGHDK and CDR2 is SYGVNS. V lost 6 bases and J 3 bases, leaving 17 bases between the germline ends. The CDR3 reads CASSDFGGRYTGELFF. The CDR3, as DNA: TGTGCCAGCAGCGATTTCGGGGGGCGATACACCGGGGAGCTGTTTTTT.